This T cell receptor beta chain emerged from a study of radiation and T cells in renal cell carcinoma. As for the study in general: Nephrectomy followed 15 Gy stereotactic body radiation by 4 weeks.

This clone was recorded once. As for time point: blood 2 weeks post-SBRT. Treatment indicated: 15 Gy SBRT to primary tumor, nephrectomy 4 weeks later. Blood was sampled at baseline, 2 weeks and 4 weeks after SBRT. Produced via immunoSEQ multiplex PCR; TCRdb's table is partial and in-frame only. The data hold tens of thousands of clones, with approximately 83% observed a single time. V was trimmed by 1 base and J by 0 bases, leaving 10 bases between them. The CDR3 extends over 15 amino acids. CDR1 and CDR2 (germline): SGHDN, FVKESK. The chain recombines TRBV14 with TRBJ2-7, with a weak D call TRBD2 (6 bases). The source material was blood, sampled from a patient whose treatment included radiotherapy and nephrectomy. This TCR was sampled from a woman between 50 and 59 years old with renal cell carcinoma. This CDR3 is CASSQGGGSSYEQYF. CDR3 in DNA: TGTGCCAGCAGCCAAGGTGGGGGGAGCTCCTACGAGCAGTACTTC.